These 27 T cell receptor beta chains were all obtained from the same sample, sequenced in a study of long-term antiretroviral therapy in people with HIV (dated by TCRdb to the early 2020s). The immunoSEQ hsTCRB v3.0 assay was used at survey level resolution for TRB variable region sequencing. Imported from immuneACCESS, the table was reduced by TCRdb to in-frame sequences with V and J called. These copies leave out some clones; in studies compared against another copy, an unresolved V gene accounts for under half, and the cause of the remainder is not known. The sample table holds 30,000 to 40,000 clones, of which less than 90% were seen once. The ten largest clones represent almost 4% of the sample. Here the sequenced sample was unsorted PBMCs, taken just before starting antiretroviral therapy. These receptors all stem from a woman between 18 and 29 years old with HIV.

The count of this clone is one. The chain uses TRBV5-5 and TRBJ1-2; D not resolved. Germline V gives CDR1 SGHKS, CDR2 YYEKEE (reference sequence). The V end lost 4 bases, the J end lost 8 bases, and 15 bases lay between the germline ends. This CDR3 contains 13 residues. The CDR3: CASSQTDLDGYTF. CDR3 in DNA: TGTGCCAGCAGCCAGACGGACCTTGACGGCTACACCTTC.

This chain connects TRBV19 to TRBJ2-5; 9 nucleotides align to TRBD1. CDR3 length: 14 residues. After removal of 9 bases from V and 5 bases from J, the junction contained 10 bases not matched to a gene. The germline CDR1 and CDR2 sequences are LNHDA and SQIVND (reference sequence). The CDR3: CARGTGIIGETQYF. CDR3 nucleotide sequence: TGTGCCAGGGGGACAGGGATAATTGGGGAGACCCAGTACTTC.

The chain uses TRBV7-9 and TRBJ2-7; D may be TRBD2 (5 bases). CDR1 is SEHNR and CDR2 is FQNEAQ in the germline V gene (reference sequence). Trimming stripped 3 bases from V and 1 base from J, with 13 bases between. The CDR3 is made up of 15 amino acids. CDR3 residues: CASSFQLVESYEQYF. The CDR3 DNA reads as TGTGCCAGCAGCTTCCAACTAGTGGAGTCCTACGAGCAGTACTTC.

The J gene is TRBJ2-2, the V gene TRBV6-6; unclear D gene. The CDR3 covers 16 residues. The V and J ends lost 0 bases and 1 base respectively, with 9 bases between them. From germline, CDR1 is MNHNY and CDR2 SVGAGI (reference sequence). In DNA form, the CDR3 reads TGTGCCAGCAGTTACTCTGTGGGAATGAACACCGGGGAGCTGTTTTTT. Protein sequence: CASSYSVGMNTGELFF.

J is TRBJ2-3 and V is TRBV7-8; 7 positions agree with TRBD1. Germline CDR1 and CDR2: SGHVS and FQNEAQ. Trimming at V came to 2 bases and at J to 6 bases, leaving 11 bases not matched to a gene. The CDR3 spans 16 residues. CDR3 region: CASSLRFQGGRDTQYF. As DNA, the CDR3 is TGTGCCAGCAGCTTAAGGTTTCAAGGGGGCAGGGATACGCAGTATTTT.

This clone was picked up one time. The chain combines TRBV9 with TRBJ2-3; 10 nucleotides line up with TRBD1. V gave up 4 bases and J gave up 4 bases; unmatched junction bases: 9. CDR3 size: 16 residues. Germline assignment: CDR1 SGDLS and CDR2 YYNGEE. CDR3 loop: CASSPRTGGYADTQYF. CDR3 coding DNA: TGTGCCAGCAGCCCCCGGACAGGGGGATATGCAGATACGCAGTATTTT.

The chain has TRBV2 and TRBJ2-1; D not resolved. In germline, CDR1 is SNHLY, CDR2 FYNNEI. The V end was cut by 7 bases, the J end by 0 bases, with 13 bases between. This CDR3 comprises 15 residues. CDR3 sequence (DNA): TGTGCCAGCATCTTGGGTGGAGACTCCTACAATGAGCAGTTCTTC. Residues: CASILGGDSYNEQFF.

This chain links TRBV7-3 with TRBJ2-3; the D gene is possibly TRBD2 (6 bases). Germline V gene sequence: CDR1 SGHTA, CDR2 FQGTGA. This CDR3 contains 13 residues. Trimming left V 3 bases short and J 7 bases short, with 11 bases between. DNA for the CDR3: TGTGCCAGCAGCTTTGGAGGGCTGTATACGCAGTATTTT. It yields the protein CASSFGGLYTQYF.

The chain uses TRBV7-3 and TRBJ1-1; D gene unclear. CDR1 is SGHTA and CDR2 is FQGTGA in the germline V gene. CDR3 size: 13 residues. Trimming shortened V by 5 bases and J by 1 base, and 8 bases separated the two germline ends. As DNA, the CDR3 is TGTGCCAGCAGCGCGACAAGGAACACTGAAGCTTTCTTT. Residues: CASSATRNTEAFF.

There are a few counts of this clone. This CDR3 is CASSPTGGDDSGNTIYF. The CDR3 bases are TGCGCCAGCAGCCCTACAGGGGGCGACGACTCTGGAAACACCATATATTTT. This sequence joins TRBV5-1 and TRBJ1-3; 9 nucleotides agree with TRBD1. Germline V gene sequence: CDR1 SGHRS, CDR2 YFSETQ. With 4 bases clipped from V and 0 bases from J, the junction kept 8 bases outside the gene matches. The CDR3 covers 17 residues.

The gene calls are TRBV25-1 and TRBJ2-2; D call uncertain. CDR1 and CDR2 (germline): MGHDK, SYGVNS. V lost 4 bases and J lost 3, with 9 bases in between. The CDR3 is 14 amino acids. In nucleotides, the CDR3 is TGTGCCAGCAGTGTAGCCCTTGACACCGGGGAGCTGTTTTTT. Translating gives CASSVALDTGELFF.

The sample holds one count of this clone. The chain has TRBV19 and TRBJ1-2, with D unclear. The CDR3 runs to 15 residues. Germline CDR1 LNHDA, CDR2 SQIVND (reference sequence). V lost 5 bases to trimming and J lost 4 bases, with 17 bases between them. The CDR3, as DNA: TGTGCCAGTAGTCATAACACGATACCCTCCTATGGCTACACCTTC. Amino acid sequence: CASSHNTIPSYGYTF.

This chain joins TRBV13 and TRBJ2-1, with D maybe TRBD2 (6 bases). Trimming took off 2 bases at V and 0 bases at J, with 11 bases between the two ends. The CDR3 is made up of 16 amino acids. Germline V CDR1 and CDR2: PRHDT, FYEKMQ (reference sequence). CDR3 protein: CASSLSSGPSYNEQFF. CDR3 nucleotide sequence: TGTGCCAGCAGCTTAAGTAGCGGCCCCTCCTACAATGAGCAGTTCTTC.

DNA of the CDR3: TGTGCCAGCAGCAAGGGTACTAGTCGAAGTGGAGCAGATACGCAGTATTTT. Its protein is CASSKGTSRSGADTQYF. This chain joins TRBV7-3 and TRBJ2-3; TRBD2 might be the D (5 bases). The CDR3 is 17 residues long. Per germline, CDR1 SGHTA and CDR2 FQGTGA. Between the trimmed V and J ends, which lost 5 bases and 4 bases, there was a span of 22 bases.

The chain has TRBV9 and TRBJ1-3; D remains ambiguous. The CDR3 is 14 residues long. CDR1 is SGDLS, CDR2 YYNGEE, per germline. Trimming stripped 3 bases from V and 4 bases from J, with 11 bases between. The CDR3 sequence is CASSGRVSGNTIYF. CDR3 coding DNA: TGTGCCAGCAGCGGGAGGGTTTCCGGAAACACCATATATTTT.

The V and J genes are TRBV29-1 and TRBJ1-2, with D uncertain. The germline CDR1 and CDR2 sequences are SQVTM and ANQGSEA. This CDR3 spans 11 amino acids. V lost 4 bases, J lost 6 bases, and 9 bases lay in between. CDR3 bases: TGCAGCGTTGGAGGAAGCGATGGCTACACCTTC. It encodes CSVGGSDGYTF.

The V and J genes are TRBV4-3 and TRBJ1-2; possibly TRBD1 for D (5 bases). The CDR3 has 15 amino acids. Trimming removed 4 bases from V and 4 bases from J, with 16 bases in between. The germline CDR1 and CDR2 sequences are LGHNA and YSLEER. The CDR3 spells CASSPRTGDLYGYTF. CDR3 nucleotides: TGCGCCAGCAGCCCCCGTACGGGGGATCTCTATGGCTACACCTTC.

The chain employs TRBV4-3 and TRBJ1-5; perhaps TRBD1 as D (6 bases). Germline CDR1 reads LGHNA; CDR2 reads YSLEER. V lost 0 bases and J lost 4, with 19 bases in between. The CDR3 extends over 18 amino acids. The CDR3 bases are TGCGCCAGCAGCCAAGATATTAGTCCTGGACAGCAAAATCAGCCCCAGCATTTT. Protein sequence: CASSQDISPGQQNQPQHF.

This clone has just a few counts. The rearrangement uses TRBV28 and TRBJ2-7, with D uncertain. With 5 bases removed from V and 5 bases from J, the gap between germline ends came to 10 bases. This CDR3 contains 12 residues. Germline loops: CDR1 MDHEN, CDR2 SYDVKM. CDR3 protein: CASSPLIDEQYF. The CDR3 DNA reads as TGTGCCAGCAGTCCGTTGATCGACGAGCAGTACTTC.

V gene TRBV11-2 combines with J gene TRBJ2-7; maybe TRBD2 (5 bases). The CDR3 loop spans 16 amino acids. CDR1 is SGHAT, CDR2 FQNNGV, per germline. V dropped 1 base and J dropped 5 bases, with 18 bases sitting between them. The CDR3 DNA sequence: TGTGCCAGCAGCTTAGGTAGGAGGTCAACTGACAACGAGCAGTACTTC. Translated: CASSLGRRSTDNEQYF.

The chain recombines TRBV11-2 with TRBJ2-6; tentatively, D is TRBD2 (5 bases). V was shortened by 8 bases and J by 2 bases, with 10 bases between the two germline ends. The V gene's germline CDR1 is SGHAT and CDR2 FQNNGV. The CDR3 covers 14 residues. Here the CDR3 DNA reads TGTGCCAGCGAACGAGGGACTGGGGCCAACGTCCTGACTTTC. It is translated as CASERGTGANVLTF.

The chain links TRBV5-4 to TRBJ2-3; D is undetermined. The CDR3 loop spans 14 amino acids. The V and J ends lost 0 bases and 4 bases respectively, with 9 bases between them. Per the germline V gene, CDR1 is SGHNT and CDR2 is YYREEE (reference sequence). DNA for the CDR3: TGTGCCAGCAGCTTGGACCCGGCCGCAGATACGCAGTATTTT. Its protein is CASSLDPAADTQYF.

CDR3 loop: CASSPPRVSGNTIYF. The CDR3 coding sequence is TGTGCCAGCTCACCACCAAGGGTCTCTGGAAACACCATATATTTT. V gene TRBV18 combines with J gene TRBJ1-3, with no clear D. Germline V lookup: CDR1 KGHSH, CDR2 LQKENI. V dropped 0 bases and J dropped 0 bases, with 6 bases sitting between them. The CDR3 sequence is 15 residues long. The full variable domain, completed using reference TRBV18 and TRBJ1-3, is NAGVMQNPRHLVRRRGQEARLRCSPMKGHSHVYWYRQLPEEGLKFMVYLQKENIIDESGMPKERFSAEFPKEGPSILRIQQVVRGDSAAYFCASSPPRVSGNTIYFGEGSWLTVV.

CDR3 in DNA: TGTGCCAGTACTCAGACGGGGGTCCATCAGCCCCAGCATTTT. It is translated as CASTQTGVHQPQHF. This chain joins TRBV19 and TRBJ1-5; D might be TRBD1 (5 bases). Trimming left V 7 bases short and J 5 bases short, with 15 bases between. The CDR3 length is 14 residues. Per the germline V gene, CDR1 is LNHDA and CDR2 is SQIVND (reference sequence).

The chain is built from TRBV7-9 and TRBJ2-3, with 8 bases aligning to TRBD2. The trim removed 3 bases at V and 2 bases at J, leaving 7 bases unmatched. The CDR3 loop spans 16 amino acids. In germline, CDR1 is SEHNR, CDR2 FQNEAQ (reference sequence). The CDR3 loop reads CASSLREDLHTDTQYF. In nucleotides, the CDR3 is TGTGCCAGCAGCTTGCGGGAGGACCTCCACACAGATACGCAGTATTTT.

This clone has a single count. This CDR3 reads CASSFNRGNEQFF. The CDR3 nucleotides read TGTGCCAGCAGCTTTAACAGGGGCAATGAGCAGTTCTTC. The V and J genes are TRBV5-8 and TRBJ2-1; 7 nucleotides match TRBD1. V lost 2 bases, J lost 6 bases, and 2 bases stayed unmatched. The CDR3 consists of 13 residues. Germline V gene sequence: CDR1 SGHTS, CDR2 YDEGEE.

V is TRBV18 and J is TRBJ1-5, with 7 bases that match TRBD1. This CDR3 has 16 amino acids. With 2 bases clipped from V and 5 bases from J, the junction kept 9 bases outside the gene matches. CDR1 is KGHSH and CDR2 is LQKENI in the germline V gene. CDR3 loop: CASSPDRASGDQPQHF. The CDR3 bases are TGTGCCAGCTCACCAGACAGGGCGTCTGGGGATCAGCCCCAGCATTTT.